These 16 T cell receptor beta chains came from one sample sequenced in a study of T cell changes during pregnancy in multiple sclerosis. Some clones are missing from TCRdb's copy, which holds only in-frame ones; the method was immunoSEQ multiplex PCR. The sample holds 12,000 to 15,000 clones, approximately 95% seen once. The material sequenced was peripheral blood, taken in the second trimester of pregnancy. These receptor sequences come from a female donor in good health, enrolled as a control in a pregnancy study.

V usage is TRBV6-6 and J usage is TRBJ2-5; 7 positions agree with TRBD2. In germline, CDR1 is MNHNY, CDR2 SVGAGI (reference sequence). The CDR3 is made up of 13 amino acids. V was clipped by 6 bases and J by 1 base; unmatched bases: 2. In nucleotides, the CDR3 is TGTGCCAGCAGGGGCGGGGGCCAAGAGACCCAGTACTTC. The encoded protein is CASRGGGQETQYF.

Only one count was recorded for this clone. The chain is built from TRBV5-1 and TRBJ2-5; 9 nucleotides align to TRBD2. Germline loops: CDR1 SGHRS, CDR2 YFSETQ. Germline trimming cut 4 bases from V and 4 bases from J; bases unmatched to any gene: 2. The CDR3 extends over 13 amino acids. In nucleotides, the CDR3 is TGCGCCAGCAGCGGACTAGCGAGAGAGACCCAGTACTTC. It translates to CASSGLARETQYF.

The chain couples TRBV11-2 to TRBJ2-7, with a possible D match to TRBD1 (6 bases). Germline CDR1 and CDR2: SGHAT and FQNNGV. The CDR3 runs to 15 residues. V shed 0 bases and J shed 5 bases, with 14 bases lying between them. CDR3 sequence: CASSLEGTYLNEQYF. The CDR3 region has the DNA TGTGCCAGCAGCTTAGAGGGGACATACTTAAACGAGCAGTACTTC. Full variable domain (rest looked up from reference TRBV11-2 and TRBJ2-7): EAGVAQSPRYKIIEKRQSVAFWCNPISGHATLYWYQQILGQGPKLLIQFQNNGVVDDSQLPKDRFSAERLKGVDSTLKIQPAKLEDSAVYLCASSLEGTYLNEQYFGPGTRLTVT.

The CDR3 sequence is CASSQGLAVDTGELFF. As DNA, the CDR3 is TGTGCCAGCAGTCAGGGACTAGCGGTCGACACCGGGGAGCTGTTTTTT. The chain joins TRBV28 to TRBJ2-2; 11 bases line up with TRBD2. V trimming: 5 bases; J trimming: 3 bases; junction bases outside the gene matches: 5. In germline, CDR1 is MDHEN, CDR2 SYDVKM. The CDR3 runs to 16 residues.

The V call is TRBV5-1, the J call TRBJ1-3; D not resolved. Germline values: CDR1 SGHRS, CDR2 YFSETQ. Trimming took off 0 bases at V and 2 bases at J, with 9 bases between the two ends. This CDR3 has 15 residues. This CDR3 is CASSLDGPTGNTIYF. The CDR3 coding sequence is TGCGCCAGCAGCTTGGACGGTCCCACTGGAAACACCATATATTTT.

The J gene is TRBJ2-1, the V gene TRBV9, with TRBD2 as a possible D gene (5 bases). Per the germline V gene, CDR1 is SGDLS and CDR2 is YYNGEE. The CDR3 covers 12 residues. Trimming shortened V by 2 bases and J by 12 bases, and 12 bases separated the two germline ends. The CDR3 DNA sequence: TGTGCCAGCAGCGTGGGAACCAGCGGGCAGTTCTTC. It yields the protein CASSVGTSGQFF.

The V call is TRBV6-5, the J call TRBJ2-3; TRBD1 aligns across 11 bases. V shed 0 bases and J 4 bases; nucleotides not matched to a gene: 0. Germline assignment: CDR1 MNHEY and CDR2 SVGAGI. This CDR3 comprises 15 residues. CDR3 DNA sequence: TGTGCCAGCAGTTACTCGGGACAGGGGGCAGATACGCAGTATTTT. It specifies CASSYSGQGADTQYF.

The chain combines TRBV27 with TRBJ2-1, with 9 bases identical to TRBD1. V dropped 6 bases and J dropped 7; count of bases not matched to a gene: 7. The CDR3 has 14 amino acids. Germline V CDR1 and CDR2: MNHEY, SMNVEV (reference sequence). This chain's CDR3 is CASRGQGTLNEQFF. CDR3 nucleotide sequence: TGTGCCAGCAGGGGACAGGGAACCCTTAATGAGCAGTTCTTC.

The chain combines TRBV11-3 with TRBJ2-3, with D possibly TRBD2 on 5 matching bases. The CDR3 extends over 13 amino acids. CDR1 and CDR2 (germline): SGHNT, YENEEA. The CDR3 spells CATASEGTDTQYF. In DNA, the CDR3 is TGTGCAACAGCCTCGGAGGGCACAGATACGCAGTATTTT.

This clone was counted once. CDR3 protein: CASSLEVAGGPTLYNEQFF. In DNA form, the CDR3 reads TGTGCCAGCAGCTTAGAGGTAGCGGGAGGGCCCACCCTATACAATGAGCAGTTCTTC. The chain employs TRBV7-6 and TRBJ2-1; 11 nucleotides line up with TRBD2. Trimming removed 1 base from V and 4 bases from J; junction bases left unmatched: 12. There are 19 residues in the CDR3. CDR1 SGHVS and CDR2 FNYEAQ come from the germline V gene.

This sequence joins TRBV2 and TRBJ2-7; D possibly corresponds to TRBD1 (6 bases). Germline V gives CDR1 SNHLY, CDR2 FYNNEI. V shed 7 bases and J shed 1 base, with 11 bases lying between them. The CDR3 covers 13 residues. CDR3 nucleotides: TGTGCCAGCACCCGACAGGTTTCCTACGAGCAGTACTTC. Translation gives CASTRQVSYEQYF. Full variable domain (rest looked up from reference TRBV2 and TRBJ2-7): EPEVTQTPSHQVTQMGQEVILRCVPISNHLYFYWYRQILGQKVEFLVSFYNNEISEKSEIFDDQFSVERPDGSNFTLKIRSTKLEDSAMYFCASTRQVSYEQYFGPGTRLTVT.

V gene TRBV7-9 combines with J gene TRBJ1-3; D is unclear. The V and J ends lost 4 bases and 0 bases respectively, with 7 bases between them. The CDR3 has 14 residues. Germline V gene data show CDR1 as SEHNR and CDR2 as FQNEAQ (reference sequence). CDR3 in amino acids: CASSSLSSGNTIYF. Written as DNA, the CDR3 is TGTGCCAGCAGCTCCCTGAGCTCTGGAAACACCATATATTTT.

J is TRBJ1-2 and V is TRBV18; 7 positions match TRBD1. Germline V gene sequence: CDR1 KGHSH, CDR2 LQKENI. The CDR3 is made up of 15 amino acids. J lost 2 bases, V lost 0 bases, and 3 bases had no gene match. The CDR3 is CASSPPGTANYGYTF. The CDR3 nucleotides read TGTGCCAGCTCACCACCGGGGACAGCGAACTATGGCTACACCTTC.

The chain joins TRBV11-3 to TRBJ2-1, with TRBD1 matching over 10 bases. The CDR3 loop spans 16 amino acids. V was pared by 2 bases and J by 4 bases, with 5 bases of the junction left unmatched. Germline CDR1 SGHNT, CDR2 YENEEA. CDR3: CASSLPGQGMYNEQFF. The CDR3 bases are TGTGCCAGCAGCTTACCGGGACAGGGGATGTACAATGAGCAGTTCTTC.

The V gene is TRBV11-2, the J gene TRBJ1-5; 7 bases are shared with TRBD1. Trimming cost V 4 bases and J 6 bases; bases outside gene matches: 3. The V gene's germline CDR1 is SGHAT and CDR2 FQNNGV. This CDR3 has 13 amino acids. CDR3 region: CASSWGDSQPQHF. As DNA, the CDR3 is TGTGCCAGCAGCTGGGGGGACAGTCAGCCCCAGCATTTT.

The chain is built from TRBV7-9 and TRBJ1-2; D is perhaps TRBD1 (6 bases). This CDR3 region has 15 residues. The V gene lost 7 bases and the J gene lost 0 bases, with 15 bases spanning the gap. Germline assignment: CDR1 SEHNR and CDR2 FQNEAQ (reference sequence). CDR3 sequence (DNA): TGTGCCAGCACCCCCCCGACAGGATCTAACTATGGCTACACCTTC. This gives the protein CASTPPTGSNYGYTF.